This T cell receptor beta chain appears in the sequencing data of a study of CXCR3-negative and CXCR3-positive naive CD8 T cells. cDNA libraries for TRB were generated by 5' RACE incorporating UMI labels. TCRdb re-called the 5' RACE reads; every CDR3 protein appears as one record, without DNA. The sample totals roughly 71,000 distinct CDR3 sequences. This CDR3 contains 14 residues. Germline loops: CDR1 MDHEN, CDR2 SYDVKM. This sequence originates from a human donor in good health. Some clones in this sample may be carry-over from other donors' samples. This chain uses TRBV28 with TRBJ2-7. The material sequenced was naive CXCR3- CD8+ T cells from blood. Subset specified: CD45RO-CCR7+CD27+CD95- naive CD8+ T cells lacking CXCR3 (TNR3-). CDR3: CASSDRRGSEEQYF.